The clone carrying this TCR beta chain was seen more than once but under ten times. Antigen: not known. The TCR library was built from RNA with a 3' RACE protocol and unique molecular identifiers. Each CDR3 protein gets one entry after TCRdb re-called the 3' RACE reads with MiXCR. Found here are approximately 89,000 distinct CDR3 sequences, 5.5% to 8.5% of them singletons; the top ten hold 0.85% to 1.3%. This entry belongs to a study of HIV-infected children after antiretroviral therapy interruption. At the level of the study: Children's median ages were around 9.3 years and 8 years by group. Whole-study results and caveats: Naive CD4+ CDR3 sharing between time points fell after interruption began.

The germline CDR1 and CDR2 sequences are WNHNN and SYGVQD (reference sequence). Between the trimmed V and J ends, which lost 8 bases and 3 bases, there was a span of 13 bases. There are 13 residues in the CDR3. Stated treatment: PENTA 11 planned treatment interruption arm or continuous ART arm. Participants had taken at least three-drug ART for at least 24 weeks. Naive CD4+ CD45RA+ CD45RO- T cells were FACS-sorted from thawed PBMCs. The chain combines TRBV10-1 with TRBJ1-1; D gene uncertain. The sequenced sample was CD45RA+ CD4+ T cells from PBMCs, pooled from several time points, obtained from a donor given antiretroviral therapy, either interrupted or continuous. Subset noted: naive CD4+ CD45RA+ CD45RO- T cells. The receptor was isolated from a pool of human donors with HIV. CDR3 DNA: TGCGCCAGCCAGGCCCAAAGGGACACTGAAGCTTTCTTT. Amino acid sequence: CASQAQRDTEAFF.